Following are 29 T cell receptor beta chains from one sample sequenced in a study of T cells in Graves' hyperthyroidism and ophthalmopathy. RNA transcripts served as the template for amplifying TCR beta CDR3 regions. The HTBI primer set served for first-round RT-PCR of the TCR CDR3. One entry per CDR3 protein, called by TCRdb with MiXCR from the multiplex PCR reads. The data show 550,000 to 650,000 distinct CDR3 sequences, approximately 14% seen once. Specimen: blood. These receptor sequences come from a woman younger than 45 with Graves' hyperthyroidism that later progressed to Graves' ophthalmopathy.

This clonotype has a handful of counts. This chain connects TRBV9 to TRBJ1-5, with no clear D. CDR1 is SGDLS, CDR2 YYNGEE, per germline. The CDR3 has 13 amino acids. The V gene lost 0 bases and the J gene lost 6 bases, with 7 bases spanning the gap. The CDR3 DNA is TGTGCCAGCAGCGTAGACCCAAGTCAGCCCCAGCATTTT. Translated, it gives CASSVDPSQPQHF.

The V gene is TRBV3-1, the J gene TRBJ2-5, with 10 bases matching TRBD2. CDR1 and CDR2 from the germline V gene are LGHDT and YNNKEL (reference sequence). V shed 2 bases and J 1 base; nucleotides not matched to a gene: 4. The CDR3 runs to 16 residues. The CDR3 loop is CASSQNLAGAQETQYF. CDR3 bases: TGTGCCAGCAGCCAAAACCTAGCGGGAGCCCAAGAGACCCAGTACTTC.

This sequence joins TRBV29-1 and TRBJ2-5, with 10 bases matching TRBD1. The germline V gene encodes CDR1 SQVTM and CDR2 ANQGSEA. This CDR3 contains 14 residues. The V segment lost 7 bases and the J segment 5 bases; nucleotides outside the gene matches: 10. In DNA, the CDR3 is TGCAGCGCTGGGGGGGGGGGACAGGGGGAGACCCAGTACTTC. This gives the protein CSAGGGGQGETQYF.

This clonotype was observed many times. The V call is TRBV9, the J call TRBJ2-7; 14 bases are a match to TRBD2. V was clipped by 4 bases and J by 1 base; unmatched bases: 10. Germline V gives CDR1 SGDLS, CDR2 YYNGEE. The CDR3 has 18 residues. The CDR3 sequence is CASSLAPGLAGESYEQYF. CDR3 sequence (DNA): TGTGCCAGCAGCTTAGCTCCGGGACTAGCGGGGGAGTCCTACGAGCAGTACTTC.

In this sample, this clonotype turned up once. The V gene is TRBV28, the J gene TRBJ2-7; D not resolved. CDR3 size: 16 residues. Germline lookup yields CDR1 MDHEN and CDR2 SYDVKM. Trimming cost V 7 bases and J 0 bases, with 19 bases left between them. CDR3 protein: CASTKRSSLGSYEQYF. The DNA for the CDR3 is TGTGCCAGCACCAAAAGGTCGTCACTCGGCTCCTACGAGCAGTACTTC.

This clonotype was observed once. This clone may be a read error of a much larger clone one base away. The chain joins TRBV27 to TRBJ2-1, with D maybe TRBD2 (6 bases). Germline CDR1 is MNHEY and CDR2 is SMNVEV (reference sequence). V lost 11 bases and J lost 2, with 19 bases in between. The CDR3 length is 15 residues. The CDR3 reads CAGTFSGLTYNEQFF. The CDR3 bases are TGTGCCGGCACCTTTTCGGGACTCACCTACAATGAGCAGTTCTTC.

This clonotype has at least ten counts. The V gene is TRBV27, the J gene TRBJ1-6; 9 nucleotides agree with TRBD1. V gave up 3 bases and J gave up 6 bases; unmatched junction bases: 3. The V gene's germline CDR1 is MNHEY and CDR2 SMNVEV (reference sequence). This CDR3 region has 15 residues. The CDR3 DNA follows: TGTGCCAGCAGTTTCCAGGGACAGGGTAATTCACCCCTCCACTTT. Encoded protein: CASSFQGQGNSPLHF.

This clonotype came up many times. The rearrangement links TRBV6-1 to TRBJ1-6; 7 bases align to TRBD1. J lost 6 bases, V lost 10 bases, and 12 bases had no gene match. CDR1 and CDR2 from the germline V gene are MNHNS and SASEGT. This CDR3 has 15 amino acids. CDR3 sequence (DNA): TGTGCCACTCCTTACCCGGGACAGAGTAATTCACCCCTCCACTTT. The encoded protein is CATPYPGQSNSPLHF.

This clonotype came up many times. This chain joins TRBV27 and TRBJ1-1, with 8 nucleotides matching TRBD1. The CDR3 spans 15 residues. Losses at the gene ends were 6 bases for V and 4 bases for J; bases not matched to a gene: 10. From germline, CDR1 is MNHEY and CDR2 SMNVEV (reference sequence). The CDR3 DNA is TGTGCCAGCAGAATCACGACAGGGGAACGCACTGAAGCTTTCTTT. It specifies CASRITTGERTEAFF.

This clonotype was observed a handful of times. The rearrangement joins TRBV3-1 to TRBJ2-7; 10 nucleotides match TRBD2. CDR3 size: 17 residues. The trim removed 1 base at V and 5 bases at J, leaving 11 bases unmatched. The germline V gene has CDR1 LGHDT and CDR2 YNNKEL (reference sequence). This chain's CDR3 is CASSQASGTSESHEQYF. CDR3 bases: TGTGCCAGCAGCCAAGCATCGGGGACTAGCGAGTCCCACGAGCAGTACTTC.

The rearrangement links TRBV6-2 or TRBV6-3 to TRBJ2-7; D unclear. Germline values: CDR1 MNHEY, CDR2 SVGEGT. V dropped 6 bases and J dropped 2 bases, with 17 bases sitting between them. There are 15 residues in the CDR3. DNA of the CDR3: TGTGCCAGCAGGTATGGGGATGAAGGAGCCTACGAGCAGTACTTC. The encoded protein is CASRYGDEGAYEQYF.

This clonotype occurred many times. This chain links TRBV7-2 with TRBJ2-2; D is uncertain. This CDR3 contains 15 residues. CDR1 and CDR2 (germline): SGHTA, FQGNSA. Trimming removed 0 bases from V and 4 bases from J, with 9 bases in between. CDR3 sequence: CASSLALTTTGELFF. The DNA of the CDR3 is TGTGCCAGCAGCTTAGCTTTGACAACCACCGGGGAGCTGTTTTTT.

This clonotype was recorded many times. The chain joins TRBV3-1 to TRBJ2-1; TRBD2 aligns across 13 bases. Germline loops: CDR1 LGHDT, CDR2 YNNKEL (reference sequence). V lost 5 bases and J lost 10; bases outside the gene matches: 11. CDR3 length: 16 residues. The CDR3 region has the DNA TGTGCCAGCAGCTCCCGGACTAGCGGGGGCCTCGGAGAGCAGTTCTTC. It is translated as CASSSRTSGGLGEQFF.

The chain is built from TRBV30 and TRBJ2-7; D is unresolved. The V gene lost 0 bases and the J gene lost 2 bases, with 11 bases spanning the gap. CDR1 and CDR2 (germline): GTSNPN, SVGIG (reference sequence). The CDR3 contains 14 residues. The CDR3 DNA sequence: TGTGCCTGGAGTGTAGACGCGCTAGCCTACGAGCAGTACTTC. It translates to CAWSVDALAYEQYF. Supplemented by reference TRBV30 and TRBJ2-7, the full variable domain reads SQTIHQWPATLVQPVGSPLSLECTVEGTSNPNLYWYRQAAGRGLQLLFYSVGIGQISSEVPQNLSASRPQDRQFILSSKKLLLSDSGFYLCAWSVDALAYEQYFGPGTRLTVT.

This clonotype has at least ten counts. The rearrangement links TRBV7-9 to TRBJ2-7; 8 bases match TRBD2. The CDR3 contains 15 residues. V lost 5 bases and J lost 2; bases outside the gene matches: 8. Germline V gene data show CDR1 as SEHNR and CDR2 as FQNEAQ (reference sequence). DNA for the CDR3: TGTGCCAGCAGCATCCGGGGGGGAGGCGCCTACGAGCAGTACTTC. Encoded protein: CASSIRGGGAYEQYF.

Ten or more counts support this clonotype. The V gene is TRBV19, the J gene TRBJ1-2; D is unclear. This CDR3 comprises 13 residues. The V end was cut by 5 bases, the J end by 2 bases, with 9 bases between. Germline lookup yields CDR1 LNHDA and CDR2 SQIVND (reference sequence). The CDR3 loop is CASSPSKNYGYTF. CDR3 DNA: TGTGCCAGTAGTCCTTCAAAAAACTATGGCTACACCTTC.

This clonotype was seen a few times. The chain links TRBV5-5 to TRBJ1-1, with 7 bases matching TRBD1. After removal of 2 bases from V and 0 bases from J, the junction contained 16 bases not matched to a gene. Germline CDR1 is SGHKS and CDR2 is YYEKEE (reference sequence). The CDR3 consists of 19 residues. In DNA form, the CDR3 reads TGTGCCAGCAGCTTACTACTCATGGCTCCGGGACAGATGAACACTGAAGCTTTCTTT. It codes for CASSLLLMAPGQMNTEAFF.

The chain carries TRBV20-1 and TRBJ2-7; 11 bases align to TRBD2. Trimming at V came to 3 bases and at J to 6 bases, leaving 31 bases not matched to a gene. Germline CDR1 is DFQATT and CDR2 is SNEGSKA (reference sequence). The CDR3 totals 22 residues. The CDR3: CSARPDPLSFSGRASSRFEQYF. Here the CDR3 DNA reads TGCAGTGCTAGGCCCGACCCCCTGTCGTTTAGCGGGAGGGCCTCCTCTAGGTTCGAGCAGTACTTC.

This clonotype has a count of ten or more. This rearrangement joins TRBV18 to TRBJ1-4; D uncertain. V was cut by 6 bases and J by 4 bases, with 18 bases left in between. The CDR3 has 16 amino acids. Germline V gene data show CDR1 as KGHSH and CDR2 as LQKENI. DNA of the CDR3: TGTGCCAGCTCTCCGAGGGTTGGCAGCCTTAATGAAAAACTGTTTTTT. This gives the protein CASSPRVGSLNEKLFF.

This clonotype was picked up many times. This chain joins TRBV18 and TRBJ2-1, with D perhaps matching TRBD1 or TRBD2 (5 bases each). Trimming pared 3 bases from V and 9 bases from J, leaving 15 bases between. CDR1 KGHSH and CDR2 LQKENI come from the germline V gene. This CDR3 spans 14 amino acids. CDR3 DNA sequence: TGTGCCAGCTCACCGATCGGGACCTTCAGTGAGCAGTTCTTC. This codes for CASSPIGTFSEQFF.

This clonotype was recorded many times. The chain employs TRBV5-1 and TRBJ2-1, with TRBD1 matching 9 bases. The CDR3 contains 16 residues. Germline V gives CDR1 SGHRS, CDR2 YFSETQ. Trimming at V came to 6 bases and at J to 9 bases, leaving 16 bases not matched to a gene. The CDR3 DNA reads TGCGCCAGCACGAAAACAGGGGGCGTGGGGTTAGGTGAGCAGTTCTTC. Protein sequence: CASTKTGGVGLGEQFF. Drawing the rest from reference TRBV5-1 and TRBJ2-1, the complete variable domain is KAGVTQTPRYLIKTRGQQVTLSCSPISGHRSVSWYQQTPGQGLQFLFEYFSETQRNKGNFPGRFSGRQFSNSRSEMNVSTLELGDSALYLCASTKTGGVGLGEQFFGPGTRLTVL.

This clonotype appeared many times. The chain carries TRBV2 and TRBJ1-1; perhaps TRBD1 as D (5 bases). Germline values: CDR1 SNHLY, CDR2 FYNNEI. V shed 9 bases and J shed 1 base, with 15 bases lying between them. This CDR3 has 14 amino acids. The CDR3 DNA is TGTGCCAGGACCACGACAGACGGGAACACTGAAGCTTTCTTT. This gives the protein CARTTTDGNTEAFF.

J is TRBJ1-3 and V is TRBV7-9, with D unclear. This CDR3 region has 15 residues. The V gene lost 6 bases and the J gene lost 0 bases, with 12 bases spanning the gap. Looked up from germline, CDR1 is SEHNR and CDR2 is FQNEAQ (reference sequence). This CDR3 is CASSPPEGSGNTIYF. The CDR3 DNA sequence: TGTGCCAGCAGTCCACCGGAGGGCTCTGGAAACACCATATATTTT.

This sequence joins TRBV7-2 and TRBJ2-1; no firm D call. The length of the CDR3 is 15 residues. The V end lost 5 bases, the J end lost 1 base, and 12 bases lay between the germline ends. CDR1 and CDR2 from the germline V gene are SGHTA and FQGNSA. The CDR3 spells CASSPVRSSYNEQFF. The CDR3 DNA is TGTGCCAGCAGCCCAGTGCGAAGTTCCTACAATGAGCAGTTCTTC.

This clonotype has at least ten counts. This chain joins TRBV12-3 or TRBV12-4 and TRBJ1-1; 7 nucleotides align to TRBD1. The CDR3 runs 15 residues. V shed 3 bases and J 1 base; nucleotides not matched to a gene: 5. CDR3 sequence: CASSLRGLGNTEAFF. The CDR3, as DNA: TGTGCCAGCAGTTTGAGGGGGCTCGGGAACACTGAAGCTTTCTTT.

This clonotype has more than one count but fewer than ten. The chain links TRBV27 to TRBJ2-7; 9 nucleotides agree with TRBD2. Germline V gives CDR1 MNHEY, CDR2 SMNVEV (reference sequence). The CDR3 is made up of 11 amino acids. V shed 8 bases, J shed 4 bases, and the junction held 0 bases outside the gene matches. This CDR3 is CASAGGYEQYF. The CDR3 DNA sequence: TGTGCCAGCGCGGGAGGGTACGAGCAGTACTTC.

The rearrangement joins TRBV20-1 to TRBJ1-4; tentatively, D is TRBD1 (5 bases). CDR3 size: 15 residues. Germline CDR1 reads DFQATT; CDR2 reads SNEGSKA (reference sequence). V lost 4 bases and J lost 3, with 15 bases in between. This CDR3 is CSANAGPESNEKLFF. The CDR3 DNA reads TGCAGTGCTAATGCAGGGCCGGAGTCTAATGAAAAACTGTTTTTT.

This clonotype has ten or more counts. The chain carries TRBV6-1 and TRBJ1-5, with 7 bases lining up with TRBD1. The V and J ends lost 1 base and 2 bases, in that order; junction bases with no gene match: 2. The CDR3 is made up of 15 amino acids. Germline lookup yields CDR1 MNHNS and CDR2 SASEGT. The CDR3 spells CASSEGQGGNQPQHF. The CDR3 nucleotides are TGTGCCAGCAGTGAAGGACAGGGTGGCAATCAGCCCCAGCATTTT.

This clonotype came up many times. The chain uses TRBV14 and TRBJ1-1; D gene uncertain. Germline-derived CDR1 and CDR2 are SGHDN and FVKESK. CDR3 length: 14 amino acids. V lost 3 bases, J lost 1 base, and 9 bases lay in between. In DNA form, the CDR3 reads TGTGCCAGCAGCCACACTCCTGGGAACACTGAAGCTTTCTTT. Residues: CASSHTPGNTEAFF.